This passage covers 6 T cell receptor beta chains from one sample sequenced in a study of vaccination effects on CD4 cells after COVID-19. Viral peptide pool expansion of antigen-specific CD4+ T cells preceded sequencing in the ViraFEST assay. Having been cultured for ten to eleven days, the cells underwent CD4+ T cell isolation. This person's SARS-CoV-2 infection, confirmed by PCR, occurred between March and December 2020. These receptors have no known antigen. Sequencing was performed with immunoSEQ multiplex PCR; in TCRdb, only in-frame clones are kept and a portion is missing. The table lists some 30,000 clones, just over 70% of them singletons. The sample in question was CD4+ T cells from PBMCs cultured with a peptide pool, obtained before COVID-19 vaccination. These receptors were collected from a human donor who had a prior SARS-CoV-2 infection.

This chain uses TRBV10-3 with TRBJ1-3, with 7 positions matching TRBD1. Germline assignment: CDR1 ENHRY and CDR2 SYGVKD. The CDR3 sequence is 17 residues long. With V trimmed by 3 bases and J by 0 bases, 8 bases remained unmatched. Here the CDR3 reads CAISDPGQRGSGNTIYF. The CDR3 DNA follows: TGTGCCATCAGTGACCCGGGACAGCGAGGCTCTGGAAACACCATATATTTT.

J is TRBJ1-2 and V is TRBV11-2; 9 bases are shared with TRBD1. Germline CDR1 and CDR2: SGHAT and FQNNGV. CDR3 size: 16 residues. V shed 5 bases, J shed 5 bases, and the junction held 12 bases outside the gene matches. The CDR3 bases are TGTGCCAGCAGCCAGGGGGTCCGGGACAGGGATTATGGCTACACCTTC. It translates to CASSQGVRDRDYGYTF.

J is TRBJ2-4 and V is TRBV11-1; 9 bases are a match to TRBD1. This CDR3 contains 16 residues. The ends lost 5 bases at V and 9 bases at J; junction bases unmatched: 14. Germline CDR1 is SGHAT and CDR2 is FQDESV (reference sequence). The CDR3 sequence: CASSPRGEQGAGIQYF. In nucleotides, the CDR3 is TGTGCCAGCAGCCCCCGGGGGGAACAGGGGGCTGGCATTCAGTACTTC.

The genes are TRBV27 and TRBJ2-3, with 7 bases fitting TRBD1. Germline V gene lookup returns CDR1 MNHEY and CDR2 SMNVEV (reference sequence). This CDR3 has 14 residues. V dropped 3 bases and J dropped 0; count of bases not matched to a gene: 0. CDR3 in amino acids: CASSFRGSTDTQYF. The CDR3, as DNA: TGTGCCAGCAGTTTCAGGGGGAGCACAGATACGCAGTATTTT.

V is TRBV7-2 and J is TRBJ2-1, with TRBD1 matching 10 bases. The CDR3 is 16 residues long. J was trimmed by 5 bases and V by 3 bases; bases with no gene match: 7. Per the germline V gene, CDR1 is SGHTA and CDR2 is FQGNSA. The CDR3 reads CASSFIRDRGHNEQFF. CDR3 in DNA: TGTGCCAGCAGCTTCATCCGGGACAGGGGACACAATGAGCAGTTCTTC.

This sequence joins TRBV6-4 and TRBJ2-3; 15 nucleotides agree with TRBD2. CDR3 length: 17 residues. After removal of 2 bases from V and 4 bases from J, the junction contained 4 bases not matched to a gene. The germline V gene encodes CDR1 MRHNA and CDR2 SNTAGT. The CDR3 loop is CASSDRGLAGGPDTQYF. The CDR3 DNA is TGTGCCAGCAGTGACCGCGGACTAGCGGGGGGGCCAGATACGCAGTATTTT.